These 23 T cell receptor beta chains originate from one sample sequenced in a study of Graves' ophthalmopathy and Graves' hyperthyroidism. RNA transcripts served as template for amplifying TCR beta CDR3 sequences. An opening RT-PCR round employed HTBI primers and preceded a second-round multiplex PCR. Using its own MiXCR run on the multiplex PCR reads, TCRdb lists one record per CDR3 protein. This table has about 180,000 distinct CDR3 sequences, about 40% appearing once. The sequenced sample was peripheral blood. Source of these receptors: a woman in her thirties or forties with Graves' ophthalmopathy.

This clonotype was counted many times. The chain is built from TRBV6-4 and TRBJ2-2, with unresolved D. V gave up 4 bases and J gave up 5 bases, with 5 bases separating them. CDR1 and CDR2 (germline): MRHNA, SNTAGT. The length of the CDR3 is 12 residues. DNA of the CDR3: TGTGCCAGCAGTGCGGGTACCGGGGAGCTGTTTTTT. Its protein product is CASSAGTGELFF.

This clonotype was seen repeatedly, ten times or more. The DNA for the CDR3 is TGTGCCAGCAGTTTAGCCCTACGGGCTGAAGCTTTCTTT. Its translation is CASSLALRAEAFF. V is TRBV28 and J is TRBJ1-1; D not resolved. Trimming took 2 bases from V and 6 from J, leaving 10 bases between them. This CDR3 has 13 residues. Germline V gene sequence: CDR1 MDHEN, CDR2 SYDVKM.

The CDR3 sequence is CASSLTRDRVNTGELFF. In DNA, the CDR3 is TGTGCCAGCAGCTTAACCCGGGACAGGGTGAACACCGGGGAGCTGTTTTTT. The chain joins TRBV11-2 to TRBJ2-2; TRBD1 agrees at 9 bases. V dropped 2 bases and J dropped 1; count of bases not matched to a gene: 5. This CDR3 region has 17 residues. Germline V CDR1 and CDR2: SGHAT, FQNNGV.

Regarding this clonotype: At one of its ends the junction is not consistent with the germline gene, which may arise from a read error. The gene calls are TRBV12-3 or TRBV12-4 and TRBJ1-2; no clear D gene. The CDR3 has 16 residues. In DNA form, the CDR3 reads TGTGCCAGCAGCTTAGAGGTTAGAGCTTCTGACTATGGCTACACCTTC. It codes for CASSLEVRASDYGYTF.

The rearrangement uses TRBV28 and TRBJ1-5, with 8 bases identical to TRBD1. Germline trimming cut 6 bases from V and 0 bases from J; bases unmatched to any gene: 10. The CDR3 consists of 17 residues. Germline lookup yields CDR1 MDHEN and CDR2 SYDVKM. CDR3 protein: CASSPDRGSYSNQPQHF. The CDR3 bases are TGTGCCAGCAGCCCCGACAGGGGAAGTTATAGCAATCAGCCCCAGCATTTT.

This clonotype was seen at least ten times. The rearrangement joins TRBV4-3 to TRBJ2-5; TRBD2 might be the D (6 bases). The germline CDR1 and CDR2 sequences are LGHNA and YSLEER. The CDR3 extends over 13 amino acids. The V end was cut by 4 bases, the J end by 4 bases, with 10 bases between. The CDR3 is CASSRGVAETQYF. The CDR3 DNA reads TGCGCCAGCAGCCGGGGGGTTGCAGAGACCCAGTACTTC.

This clonotype was recorded at least ten times. The chain employs TRBV6-1 and TRBJ1-1; D unresolved. Germline CDR1 reads MNHNS; CDR2 reads SASEGT. The length of the CDR3 is 14 residues. Trimming removed 5 bases at V and 0 bases at J, with 10 bases between. The CDR3 bases are TGTGCCAGCAGTAGACGCGGCTTGAACACTGAAGCTTTCTTT. This codes for CASSRRGLNTEAFF.

V gene TRBV6-4 combines with J gene TRBJ2-5; the D gene is possibly TRBD2 (5 bases). Looked up from germline, CDR1 is MRHNA and CDR2 is SNTAGT. CDR3 length equals 16 residues. Trimming removed 6 bases from V and 3 bases from J, with 20 bases in between. The CDR3 bases are TGTGCCAGCAGCCCAGTCAGGTCCAGGCGGGAAGAGACCCAGTACTTC. Its protein product is CASSPVRSRREETQYF.

This sequence joins TRBV29-1 and TRBJ2-2; 7 positions agree with TRBD1. CDR3 length: 14 residues. Germline loops: CDR1 SQVTM, CDR2 ANQGSEA. J lost 3 bases, V lost 7 bases, and 8 bases had no gene match. Here the CDR3 reads CSAEHRGYTGELFF. Here the CDR3 DNA reads TGCAGCGCCGAGCACAGGGGCTACACCGGGGAGCTGTTTTTT.

This clonotype was seen a single time. The chain employs TRBV12-3 or TRBV12-4 and TRBJ2-7; 7 positions agree with TRBD1. CDR3 length: 14 amino acids. The ends lost 2 bases at V and 3 bases at J; junction bases unmatched: 4. CDR3 loop: CASSLIGTDYEQYF. The CDR3 nucleotides read TGTGCCAGCAGTTTAATTGGGACAGACTACGAGCAGTACTTC.

This clonotype has a handful of counts. The chain recombines TRBV7-2 with TRBJ1-1; no firm D call. V lost 5 bases and J 1 base, leaving 11 bases between the germline ends. Germline assignment: CDR1 SGHTA and CDR2 FQGNSA. The CDR3 spans 14 residues. The CDR3 here is CASSRDGPNTEAFF. In DNA, the CDR3 is TGTGCCAGCAGCAGAGACGGACCGAACACTGAAGCTTTCTTT.

CDR3 loop: CASSEGSWGGFDGYTF. In DNA, the CDR3 is TGTGCCAGCAGTGAAGGCTCCTGGGGGGGCTTTGATGGCTACACCTTC. This sequence joins TRBV6-1 and TRBJ1-2; perhaps TRBD1 as D (6 bases). V lost 1 base to trimming and J lost 6 bases, with 18 bases between them. CDR1 is MNHNS, CDR2 SASEGT, per germline. This CDR3 has 16 residues.

This clonotype was observed a handful of times. This chain joins TRBV6-2 or TRBV6-3 and TRBJ2-7, with a possible D match to TRBD2 (6 bases). CDR1 and CDR2 (germline): MNHEY, SVGEGT. Trimming left V 6 bases short and J 6 bases short, with 18 bases between. This CDR3 has 14 residues. CDR3 region: CASRHPGTYREQYF. The CDR3 DNA follows: TGTGCCAGCAGACACCCGGGGACTTACCGCGAGCAGTACTTC.

This clonotype appeared many times. The chain carries TRBV30 and TRBJ1-1; D remains ambiguous. The CDR3 sequence is 13 residues long. The germline V gene has CDR1 GTSNPN and CDR2 SVGIG (reference sequence). The germline V and J ends were trimmed by 7 bases and 4 bases, with 16 bases remaining between them. The CDR3 bases are TGTGCCTATACCCAGGAGTTGGTCACTGAAGCTTTCTTT. Amino acids: CAYTQELVTEAFF.

This clonotype was observed many times. The genes are TRBV19 and TRBJ2-2; D unresolved. The germline V gene encodes CDR1 LNHDA and CDR2 SQIVND (reference sequence). Trimming cost V 6 bases and J 3 bases, with 11 bases left between them. This CDR3 comprises 14 residues. CDR3 bases: TGTGCCAGTAGGTCCACCCTCGACACCGGGGAGCTGTTTTTT. Translation: CASRSTLDTGELFF. Full variable domain (outside the CDR3, taken from reference TRBV19 and TRBJ2-2): DGGITQSPKYLFRKEGQNVTLSCEQNLNHDAMYWYRQDPGQGLRLIYYSQIVNDFQKGDIAEGYSVSREKKESFPLTVTSAQKNPTAFYLCASRSTLDTGELFFGEGSRLTVL.

This clonotype has at least ten counts. J is TRBJ2-2 and V is TRBV7-3; the match to TRBD2 covers 7 bases. This CDR3 has 13 amino acids. Losses at the gene ends were 4 bases for V and 4 bases for J; bases not matched to a gene: 0. The germline V gene encodes CDR1 SGHTA and CDR2 FQGTGA. The CDR3 region has the DNA TGTGCCAGCAGCTCTAGCGGCACCGGGGAGCTGTTTTTT. It yields the protein CASSSSGTGELFF.

This clonotype was seen repeatedly, ten times or more. The genes are TRBV19 and TRBJ2-7; D may be TRBD2 (5 bases). V was cut by 6 bases and J by 0 bases, with 15 bases left in between. The CDR3 loop spans 15 amino acids. CDR1 and CDR2 (germline): LNHDA, SQIVND (reference sequence). The CDR3 nucleotides are TGTGCCAGTAGAGGAGGAGACATTAGCTCCTACGAGCAGTACTTC. Translating it yields CASRGGDISSYEQYF.

The V call is TRBV6-1, the J call TRBJ1-5; 8 bases map to TRBD1. Unmatched junction bases numbered 7, after V lost 6 bases and J lost 15 bases. The CDR3 sequence is 11 residues long. Germline V gene sequence: CDR1 MNHNS, CDR2 SASEGT. The DNA for the CDR3 is TGTGCCAGCAGCGAGGACAGGGTAGCGCATTTT. It codes for CASSEDRVAHF.

The J gene is TRBJ1-2, the V gene TRBV12-3 or TRBV12-4; maybe TRBD1 (6 bases). The V gene lost 5 bases and the J gene lost 6 bases, with 19 bases spanning the gap. The CDR3 loop spans 15 amino acids. DNA for the CDR3: TGTGCCAGCAGTACGCCAGGGCGGGGGCAGAATGGCTACACCTTC. Translation gives CASSTPGRGQNGYTF.

This clonotype was recorded many times. The V and J genes are TRBV20-1 and TRBJ1-1; D may be TRBD1 (6 bases). The CDR3 totals 16 residues. Deletions cut 6 bases from V and 2 bases from J, with 22 bases between. The germline gives CDR1 DFQATT, CDR2 SNEGSKA (reference sequence). The CDR3, as DNA: TGCAGTGCGCGAGTGGGGGGCGCAGGGCCAAACACTGAAGCTTTCTTT. Translation: CSARVGGAGPNTEAFF.

There are many counts of this clonotype. This sequence joins TRBV19 and TRBJ1-1; 8 bases are a match to TRBD1. In germline, CDR1 is LNHDA, CDR2 SQIVND (reference sequence). V dropped 3 bases and J dropped 10; count of bases not matched to a gene: 10. CDR3 length: 14 residues. The CDR3 coding sequence is TGTGCCAGTAGTATCTCTGGGACAGGTGAGAGAGCTTTCTTT. Translated: CASSISGTGERAFF.

This clonotype has a count of ten or more. This chain connects TRBV10-3 to TRBJ2-7; D gene unclear. The V end lost 3 bases, the J end lost 1 base, and 4 bases lay between the germline ends. This CDR3 spans 12 amino acids. The germline V gene encodes CDR1 ENHRY and CDR2 SYGVKD. Here the CDR3 reads CAISDGSYEQYF. Written as DNA, the CDR3 is TGTGCCATCAGTGACGGTTCCTACGAGCAGTACTTC.

This clonotype was observed many times. V usage is TRBV11-2 and J usage is TRBJ2-5; 9 positions agree with TRBD2. The J segment lost 3 bases and the V segment lost 1 base, leaving 3 bases of the junction unmatched. This CDR3 is built from 15 residues. Germline-derived CDR1 and CDR2 are SGHAT and FQNNGV. For the CDR3, the DNA is TGTGCCAGCAGCTTAGGGGCTAGCGGGGAAGAGACCCAGTACTTC. It yields the protein CASSLGASGEETQYF. Drawing the rest from reference TRBV11-2 and TRBJ2-5, the complete variable domain is EAGVAQSPRYKIIEKRQSVAFWCNPISGHATLYWYQQILGQGPKLLIQFQNNGVVDDSQLPKDRFSAERLKGVDSTLKIQPAKLEDSAVYLCASSLGASGEETQYFGPGTRLLVL.